These T cell receptor beta chains were read from a single sample in a study of blood T cell repertoires in COVID-19. The data were produced by immunoSEQ multiplex PCR, yet TCRdb's version contains in-frame clones alone and is incomplete. The sample lists some 100,000 clones; 80% to 90% were seen once. Material: PBMCs or T cells enriched from blood (not recorded which). The source is a woman aged 45-65 years who had recovered from COVID-19. The CDR3 runs from the conserved cysteine through the conserved F or W. D genes are given only for firm matches. For some rows the clone size is stated as once, few or many, or as a class when expanded; others skip it.

v_gene	d_gene	len	abundance	j_gene	CDR3aa	CDR3nt
TRBV11-2	NA	15	NA	TRBJ2-4	CASRLPGLAKNIQYF	TGTGCCAGCAGATTGCCGGGGTTAGCCAAAAACATTCAGTACTTC
TRBV28	NA	12	once	TRBJ2-7	CASTAGTYEQYF	TGTGCCAGCACGGCGGGAACCTACGAGCAGTACTTC
TRBV6-2/TRBV6-3	TRBD1	17	NA	TRBJ2-7	CASSYRVQGVGSYEQYF	TGTGCCAGCAGTTACAGGGTACAGGGGGTTGGCTCCTACGAGCAGTACTTC
TRBV7-7	NA	15	NA	TRBJ2-7	CASSLAAGPTYEQYF	TGTGCCAGCAGCTTAGCGGCAGGGCCTACCTACGAGCAGTACTTC
TRBV7-8	TRBD1	17	NA	TRBJ1-5	CASSFSDRGYSNQPQHF	TGTGCCAGCAGCTTTTCCGACAGGGGTTATAGCAATCAGCCCCAGCATTTT
TRBV19	TRBD2	15	NA	TRBJ2-5	CASSGGLAAQETQYF	TGTGCCAGTAGTGGGGGACTAGCGGCTCAAGAGACCCAGTACTTC
TRBV29-1	TRBD1	16	once	TRBJ2-1	CSVEALKRVRGNEQFF	TGCAGCGTTGAAGCTCTAAAGAGGGTCAGGGGGAATGAGCAGTTCTTC
TRBV7-9	NA	14	NA	TRBJ1-6	CASSLRVENSPLHF	TGTGCCAGCAGCCTCAGGGTGGAGAATTCACCCCTCCACTTT
TRBV5-1	NA	13	NA	TRBJ2-1	CASSPGPYNEQFF	TGCGCCAGCAGCCCCGGTCCTTACAATGAGCAGTTCTTC
TRBV12-3/TRBV12-4	TRBD1	13	NA	TRBJ2-1	CASRRIQGNEQFF	TGTGCCAGCAGGCGCATACAGGGGAATGAGCAGTTCTTC
TRBV7-2	NA	13	NA	TRBJ2-7	CASSLGQDYEQYF	TGTGCCAGCAGCTTAGGGCAGGACTACGAGCAGTACTTC
TRBV11-3	TRBD1	19	NA	TRBJ2-7	CASSLDQGDREFLRGEQYF	TGTGCCAGCAGCTTAGATCAAGGGGACAGGGAATTTCTCCGGGGCGAGCAGTACTTC
TRBV13	TRBD2	14	NA	TRBJ2-3	CASSLRLAPDTQYF	TGTGCCAGCAGCTTAAGACTAGCGCCAGATACGCAGTATTTT
TRBV28	NA	14	NA	TRBJ1-4	CASSLSGGNEKLFF	TGTGCCAGCAGTTTGTCAGGAGGTAATGAAAAACTGTTTTTT
TRBV5-4	NA	15	NA	TRBJ1-3	CASSLGQGPGNTIYF	TGTGCCAGCAGCTTGGGGCAGGGGCCCGGAAACACCATATATTTT
TRBV5-1	NA	15	NA	TRBJ1-4	CASSLEGATNEKLFF	TGCGCCAGCAGCTTGGAGGGGGCAACTAATGAAAAACTGTTTTTT